The clone carrying this T cell receptor beta chain appeared a few times. Its antigen is not known. RNA transcripts provided the template for amplifying TCR beta CDR3 regions. The workflow started with a first-round RT-PCR run with HTBI primers and then moved on to a second-round multiplex PCR. TCRdb called the multiplex PCR reads again in MiXCR, with one record for every CDR3 protein. The data hold 240,000 or so distinct CDR3 sequences, with around 50% observed a single time. These data originate in a study of Graves' ophthalmopathy and Graves' hyperthyroidism. Study-wide background: Prior to any treatment, peripheral blood was collected at the time of initial diagnosis. Notes on the study in general: With a specificity of about 75% and a sensitivity of about 71%, the model predicted ophthalmopathy progression.

The length of the CDR3 is 14 residues. CDR1 is LNHDA and CDR2 is SQIVND in the germline V gene (reference sequence). V was trimmed by 3 bases and J by 5 bases, leaving 13 bases between them. Uncontrolled infections, other autoimmune diseases, pregnancy or lactation barred patients from enrollment. The clonotype originates from an adult man with Graves' ophthalmopathy. Source material: peripheral blood. This chain links TRBV19 with TRBJ1-1, with TRBD1 as a possible D gene (6 bases). The CDR3 DNA reads as TGTGCCAGTAGTATCCGCAGGGGAGGAACTGAAGCTTTCTTT. It encodes CASSIRRGGTEAFF.